This T cell receptor beta chain was sequenced during a study of OX40 agonist ivuxolimab in advanced cancers. Trimming cost V 2 bases and J 9 bases, with 13 bases left between them. Germline lookup yields CDR1 WSHSY and CDR2 SAAADI. This CDR3 is built from 13 residues. The assay was immunoSEQ multiplex PCR, and TCRdb's table has in-frame clones only and misses some. The sample lists over 30,000 clones, around nine tenths seen once, with approximately 3.8% in the top ten. Study-level points and caveats: There were also nonresponders showing low normalized T-cell clonal expansion.

About this clone itself: Its cognate antigen is unknown.

The sequence was collected from an adult with an advanced solid tumor such as melanoma, head and neck, liver or kidney cancer. The rearrangement uses TRBV10-2 and TRBJ1-2; D gene uncertain. The sequencing here drew on CD4+ or CD8+ T cells sorted from blood, taken in a trial of the OX40 agonist ivuxolimab. The CDR3 sequence is CASSETERRSYTF. The CDR3 DNA reads TGCGCCAGCAGTGAGACAGAACGGCGTAGCTACACCTTC.